The source of this T cell receptor beta chain is a study of OX40 agonist ivuxolimab in advanced cancers. Study-level information: Therapy given before enrollment (anti-PD-1, anti-PD-L1 or anti-CTLA-4) was allowed, and under 45% had some. Study results and limitations: Clonal expansion among partial responders at 0.1-3.0 mg/kg ranked near the lowest.

CDR1 SGHAT and CDR2 FQNNGV come from the germline V gene. Trimming stripped 6 bases from V and 5 bases from J, with 23 bases between. This CDR3 region has 17 residues. Autoimmune disease history or systemic immunosuppression was exclusionary. Peripheral blood came from all dose cohorts at three timepoints. This clone showed up just once. The antigen remains undetermined. Data came from immunoSEQ multiplex PCR; TCRdb stores just in-frame clones and leaves some out. The repertoire holds 40,000 to 55,000 clones, with more than 70% as singletons. The sample was CD4+ or CD8+ T cells sorted from blood, taken in a trial of the OX40 agonist ivuxolimab. This chain connects TRBV11-2 to TRBJ2-1; tentatively, D is TRBD2 (6 bases). The clonotype originates from an adult with an advanced solid tumor such as melanoma, head and neck, liver or kidney cancer. This CDR3 reads CASRPHPGSGRNNEQFF. CDR3 DNA: TGTGCCAGCAGGCCCCATCCGGGTTCGGGGAGGAACAATGAGCAGTTCTTC.